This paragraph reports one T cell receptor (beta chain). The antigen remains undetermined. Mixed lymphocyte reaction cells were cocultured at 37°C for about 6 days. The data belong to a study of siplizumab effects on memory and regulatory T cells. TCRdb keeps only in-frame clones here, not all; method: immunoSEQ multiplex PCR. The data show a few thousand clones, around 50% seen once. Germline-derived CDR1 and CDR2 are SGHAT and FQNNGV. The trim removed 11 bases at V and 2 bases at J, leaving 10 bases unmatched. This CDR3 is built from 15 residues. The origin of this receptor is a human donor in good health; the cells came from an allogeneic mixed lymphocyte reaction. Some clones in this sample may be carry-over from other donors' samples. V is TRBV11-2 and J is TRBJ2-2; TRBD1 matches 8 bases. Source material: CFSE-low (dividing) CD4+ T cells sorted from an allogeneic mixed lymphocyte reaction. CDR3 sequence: CAGRGGQVNTGELFF. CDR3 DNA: TGTGCCGGGCGAGGGGGACAGGTTAACACCGGGGAGCTGTTTTTT.